This entry is about one TCR beta chain. As processed by the authors: Reference gene primer amplification in the assay estimated nucleated cell counts. Produced via immunoSEQ multiplex PCR; TCRdb's table is partial and in-frame only. From that table come the V and J calls and clone size; the DNA was used to work out D and trimming. Among about 260,000 clones listed, around 90% were seen once. The data originate from a study of blood T cell repertoires in COVID-19. The overall study: Italy, Spain and the United States were the sources of the convalescent and acute COVID-19 samples. Sample material is recorded as cDNA or gDNA derived from T cells, B-cell-depleted T cells, or PBMCs.

The germline V and J ends were trimmed by 1 base and 2 bases, with 9 bases remaining between them. The CDR3 contains 15 residues. The germline CDR1 and CDR2 sequences are LGHDT and YNNKEL (reference sequence). J is TRBJ1-3 and V is TRBV3-1 (or the pseudogene TRBV3-2); D possibly corresponds to TRBD1 (5 bases). Input material: peripheral blood. This TCR was recovered from a middle-aged woman with acute or convalescent COVID-19. CDR3 sequence reads: CASSQGGVAGNTIYF. CDR3 bases: TGTGCCAGCAGCCAAGGGGGGGTGGCTGGAAACACCATATATTTT.